Each of the 9 T cell receptor beta chains below was sequenced from the same sample in a study of T cell responses to AZD1222 COVID-19 vaccine. Clones were sequenced by immunoSEQ multiplex PCR, and TCRdb holds only the in-frame ones, with some missing. The data hold 130,000 or so clones, with 65% to 90% observed a single time. Sequencing was performed on peripheral blood, taken 28 days after the second dose of the MenACWY control vaccine. The receptor set was obtained from an adult who received the MenACWY meningococcal vaccine as a control.

The J gene is TRBJ1-4, the V gene TRBV7-6; tentative D call: TRBD1 (5 bases). The CDR3 has 15 residues. The germline V gene encodes CDR1 SGHVS and CDR2 FNYEAQ. Trimming left V 5 bases short and J 4 bases short, with 14 bases between. The CDR3 nucleotides are TGTGCCAGCAGCAGGCACGGGGCGGTTAATGAAAAACTGTTTTTT. Residues: CASSRHGAVNEKLFF.

The V gene is TRBV18, the J gene TRBJ2-6; a possible D gene is TRBD1 (5 bases). Per the germline V gene, CDR1 is KGHSH and CDR2 is LQKENI. The germline V and J ends were trimmed by 2 bases and 2 bases, with 7 bases remaining between them. The CDR3 extends over 15 amino acids. CDR3 in amino acids: CASSPGAAGANVLTF. CDR3 sequence (DNA): TGTGCCAGCTCACCAGGGGCTGCTGGGGCCAACGTCCTGACTTTC.

The genes are TRBV7-8 and TRBJ1-2; no reliable D call. The V and J ends lost 1 base and 2 bases respectively, with 11 bases between them. Germline assignment: CDR1 SGHVS and CDR2 FQNEAQ. There are 15 residues in the CDR3. CDR3 region: CASSLGRGNNYGYTF. In nucleotides, the CDR3 is TGTGCCAGCAGCTTAGGTCGGGGTAACAACTATGGCTACACCTTC.

The rearrangement joins TRBV4-1 to TRBJ2-7; perhaps D is TRBD1 or TRBD2 (7 bases each). The V end lost 0 bases, the J end lost 4 bases, and 13 bases lay between the germline ends. CDR3 length: 15 residues. CDR1 is MGHRA, CDR2 YSYEKL, per germline. The CDR3 region is CASSQDDREGYEQYF. DNA for the CDR3: TGCGCCAGCAGCCAAGATGACAGGGAGGGATACGAGCAGTACTTC.

The count of this clone is one. This chain's CDR3 is CASSLDRRTGELFF. CDR3 bases: TGTGCCAGCAGCTTGGACAGAAGAACCGGGGAGCTGTTTTTT. The rearrangement joins TRBV5-4 to TRBJ2-2; D unclear. V dropped 0 bases and J dropped 5 bases, with 8 bases sitting between them. The CDR3 extends over 14 amino acids. CDR1 is SGHNT and CDR2 is YYREEE in the germline V gene (reference sequence).

V is TRBV7-2 and J is TRBJ1-3, with D maybe TRBD1 (6 bases). The CDR3 totals 15 residues. Trimming left V 3 bases short and J 4 bases short, with 13 bases between. CDR1 and CDR2 from the germline V gene are SGHTA and FQGNSA. The CDR3 loop reads CASSLFGQGGNTIYF. In nucleotides, the CDR3 is TGTGCCAGCAGCTTGTTCGGGCAGGGGGGAAACACCATATATTTT.

This chain connects TRBV19 to TRBJ2-7; 9 positions agree with TRBD2. This CDR3 is 14 amino acids long. J was trimmed by 3 bases and V by 4 bases; bases with no gene match: 4. Germline V CDR1 and CDR2: LNHDA, SQIVND (reference sequence). The CDR3 region has the DNA TGTGCCAGTAGTACCCTAGCGGGGAACTACGAGCAGTACGTC. It yields the protein CASSTLAGNYEQYV.

The rearrangement links TRBV12-3 or TRBV12-4 to TRBJ1-1; no definite D call. The V gene lost 3 bases and the J gene lost 4 bases, with 9 bases spanning the gap. This CDR3 region has 13 residues. CDR3 residues: CASSLLGVTEAFF. In DNA form, the CDR3 reads TGTGCCAGCAGTTTGTTGGGAGTCACTGAAGCTTTCTTT.

The rearrangement links TRBV25-1 to TRBJ1-1, with 9 positions matching TRBD1. The germline V gene encodes CDR1 MGHDK and CDR2 SYGVNS. The length of the CDR3 is 13 residues. With 7 bases clipped from V and 9 bases from J, the junction kept 9 bases outside the gene matches. CDR3 sequence: CASTVPGQGKAFF. The DNA of the CDR3 is TGTGCCAGCACAGTCCCGGGACAGGGTAAAGCTTTCTTT.